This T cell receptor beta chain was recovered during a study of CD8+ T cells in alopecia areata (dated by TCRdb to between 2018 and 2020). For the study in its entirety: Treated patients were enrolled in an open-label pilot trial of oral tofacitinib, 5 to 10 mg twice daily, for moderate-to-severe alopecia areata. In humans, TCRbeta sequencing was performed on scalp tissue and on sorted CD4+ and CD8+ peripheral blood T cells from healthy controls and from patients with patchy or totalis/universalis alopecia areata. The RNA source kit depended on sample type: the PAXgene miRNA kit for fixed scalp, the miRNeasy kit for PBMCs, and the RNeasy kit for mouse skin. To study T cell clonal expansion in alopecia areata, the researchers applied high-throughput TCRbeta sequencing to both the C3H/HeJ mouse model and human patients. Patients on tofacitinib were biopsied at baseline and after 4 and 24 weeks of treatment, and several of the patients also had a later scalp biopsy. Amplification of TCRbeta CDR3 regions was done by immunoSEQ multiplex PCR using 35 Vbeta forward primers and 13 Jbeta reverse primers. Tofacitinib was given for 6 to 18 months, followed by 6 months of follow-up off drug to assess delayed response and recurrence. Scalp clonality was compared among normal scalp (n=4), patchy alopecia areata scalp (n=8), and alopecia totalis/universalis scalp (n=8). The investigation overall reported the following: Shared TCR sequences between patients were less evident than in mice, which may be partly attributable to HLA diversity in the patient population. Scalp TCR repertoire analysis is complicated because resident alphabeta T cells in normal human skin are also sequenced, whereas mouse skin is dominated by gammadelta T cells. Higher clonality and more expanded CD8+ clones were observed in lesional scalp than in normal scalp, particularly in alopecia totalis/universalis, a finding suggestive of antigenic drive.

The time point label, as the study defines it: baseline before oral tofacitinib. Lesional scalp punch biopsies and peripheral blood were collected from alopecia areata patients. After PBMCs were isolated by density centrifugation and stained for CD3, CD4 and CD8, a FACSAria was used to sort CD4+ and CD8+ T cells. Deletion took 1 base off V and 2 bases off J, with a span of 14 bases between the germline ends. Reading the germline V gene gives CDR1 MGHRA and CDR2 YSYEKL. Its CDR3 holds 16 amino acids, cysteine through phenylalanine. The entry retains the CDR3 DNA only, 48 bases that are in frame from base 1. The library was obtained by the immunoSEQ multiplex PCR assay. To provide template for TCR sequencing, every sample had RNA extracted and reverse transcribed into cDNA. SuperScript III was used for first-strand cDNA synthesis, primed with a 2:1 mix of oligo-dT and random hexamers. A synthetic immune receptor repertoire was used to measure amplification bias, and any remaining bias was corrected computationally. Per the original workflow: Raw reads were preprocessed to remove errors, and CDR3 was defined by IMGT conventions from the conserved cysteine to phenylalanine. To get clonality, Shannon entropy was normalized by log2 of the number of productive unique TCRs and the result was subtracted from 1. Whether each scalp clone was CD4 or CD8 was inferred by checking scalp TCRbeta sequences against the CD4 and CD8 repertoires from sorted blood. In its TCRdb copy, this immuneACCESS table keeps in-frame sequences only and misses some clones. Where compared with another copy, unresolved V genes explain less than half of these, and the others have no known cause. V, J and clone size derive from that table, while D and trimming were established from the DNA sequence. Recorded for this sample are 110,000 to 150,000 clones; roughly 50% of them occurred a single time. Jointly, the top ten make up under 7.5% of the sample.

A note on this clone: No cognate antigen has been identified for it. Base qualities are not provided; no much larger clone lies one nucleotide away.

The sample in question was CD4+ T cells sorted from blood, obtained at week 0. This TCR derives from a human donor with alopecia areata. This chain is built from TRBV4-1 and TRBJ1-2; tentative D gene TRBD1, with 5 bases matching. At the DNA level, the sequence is TGCGCCAGCAGCCAAGGGTATGGACATTCCAACTATGGCTACACCTTC. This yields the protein CASSQGYGHSNYGYTF.